The 3 T cell receptor beta chains below were found in one sample sequenced in a study of OX40 agonist ivuxolimab in advanced cancers. Data came from immunoSEQ multiplex PCR; TCRdb stores just in-frame clones and leaves some out. The table includes some 45,000 clones, about 82% detected once. This specimen was CD4+ or CD8+ T cells sorted from blood, taken in a trial of the OX40 agonist ivuxolimab. These receptors originate from an adult with an advanced solid tumor such as melanoma, head and neck, liver or kidney cancer.

The gene calls are TRBV5-5 and TRBJ2-7; TRBD2 matches 8 bases. CDR1 is SGHKS, CDR2 YYEKEE, per germline (reference sequence). The CDR3 has 14 amino acids. V was pared by 3 bases and J by 6 bases, with 8 bases of the junction left unmatched. CDR3 in amino acids: CASSSGSGRPEQYF. DNA for the CDR3: TGTGCCAGCAGCTCCGGGAGCGGGAGACCCGAGCAGTACTTC.

This clone was counted only a few times. The J gene is TRBJ1-5, the V gene TRBV5-8; D might be TRBD1 (5 bases). Germline loops: CDR1 SGHTS, CDR2 YDEGEE. Trimming left V 0 bases short and J 3 bases short, with 7 bases between. The CDR3 runs to 14 residues. The CDR3 bases are TGTGCCAGCAGCTTGGGACAGCTCAATCAGCCCCAGCATTTT. This encodes CASSLGQLNQPQHF.

The genes are TRBV30 and TRBJ1-2; D is unclear. The CDR3 sequence is 10 residues long. Trimming left V 3 bases short and J 8 bases short, with 7 bases between. Germline-derived CDR1 and CDR2 are GTSNPN and SVGIG (reference sequence). CDR3: CAWRAGGYTF. CDR3 bases: TGTGCCTGGAGAGCAGGCGGCTACACCTTC.